The clone carrying this T cell receptor (beta chain) was picked up a small number of times. Its antigen is not known. The data originate from a study of CD8+ T cells in alopecia areata. Extracted RNA was reverse transcribed, and the resulting cDNA served as sequencing template. Using immunoSEQ multiplex PCR, the repertoire was profiled, and TCRdb retains in-frame clones only, with some absent. The sample contains roughly 140,000 clones, approximately 53% of which appear only once. Germline V gene sequence: CDR1 SQVTM, CDR2 ANQGSEA. The CDR3 is 13 amino acids. V dropped 2 bases and J dropped 3; count of bases not matched to a gene: 3. Points from the study as a whole: Patients showed less clear TCR sequence sharing than mice, possibly partly because of HLA diversity.

The sample was CD8+ T cells sorted from blood, taken at week 0. The chain combines TRBV29-1 with TRBJ2-7, with 8 bases lining up with TRBD2. The clonotype comes from a human donor with alopecia areata. The CDR3 sequence is CSVEPAGGYEQYF. DNA for the CDR3: TGCAGCGTTGAACCCGCGGGGGGCTACGAGCAGTACTTC.